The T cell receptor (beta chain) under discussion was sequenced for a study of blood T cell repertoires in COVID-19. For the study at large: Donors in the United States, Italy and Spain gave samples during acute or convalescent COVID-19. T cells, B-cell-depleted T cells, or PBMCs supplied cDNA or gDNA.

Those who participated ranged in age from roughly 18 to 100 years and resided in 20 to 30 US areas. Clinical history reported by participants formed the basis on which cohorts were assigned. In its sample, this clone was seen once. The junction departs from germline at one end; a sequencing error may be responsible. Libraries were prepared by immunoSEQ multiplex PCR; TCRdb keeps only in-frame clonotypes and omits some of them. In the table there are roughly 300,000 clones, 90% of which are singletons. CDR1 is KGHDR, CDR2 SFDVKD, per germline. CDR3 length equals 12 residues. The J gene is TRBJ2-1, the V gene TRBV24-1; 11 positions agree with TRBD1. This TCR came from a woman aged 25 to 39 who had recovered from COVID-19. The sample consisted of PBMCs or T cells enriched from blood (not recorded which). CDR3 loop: CTTRDRGNEQFF. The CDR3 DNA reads TGTACCACCCGGGACAGGGGGAATGAGCAGTTCTTC.